This TCR beta chain was recorded in a study of CD8 T cells in Susac syndrome. The CDR3 is 16 amino acids. Germline V gives CDR1 DFQATT, CDR2 SNEGSKA (reference sequence). V was trimmed by 0 bases and J by 7 bases, leaving 16 bases between them. CD8+ and CD4+ blood T cells underwent TCR beta sequencing. The patients serving as multiple sclerosis controls were treatment-naive. They had stable or active relapsing-remitting disease and fulfilled revised McDonald criteria. Negative isolation was used for CD8+ and CD4+ T cells and FACS enrichment for TEMRA cells. This clonotype was counted once. The RNA, about 0.5 to 1 ug, was put through reverse transcription using random hexamers. TCR beta CDR3 was amplified by immunoSEQ covering 54 Vbeta and 13 Jbeta. Each CDR3 protein gets one entry after TCRdb re-called the immunoSEQ multiplex PCR reads with MiXCR. The sample has 350,000 to 550,000 distinct CDR3 sequences, approximately 85% seen once.

Source material: CD8+ T cells from PBMCs. The chain joins TRBV20-1 to TRBJ1-6, with no clear D. The receptor's source is a human donor with multiple sclerosis. CDR3 nucleotides: TGCAGTGCTAGAGATTCAGGAGCCGGAGGAAATTCACCCCTCCACTTT. Protein sequence: CSARDSGAGGNSPLHF.